Listed below are T cell receptor beta chains from one sample, sequenced in a study of human T cells and chemical hapten exposure. TCRdb redid the calling of the RACE reads with MiXCR, one entry per CDR3 protein. In the table there are approximately 88,000 distinct CDR3 sequences, 10% to 15% of which are singletons. Here the sequenced sample was whole blood, taken in connection with sensitization to the hapten diphenylcyclopropenone (DPC). Every receptor here comes from a woman aged 50 to 65 with alopecia areata. Some clones in this sample may be carry-over from other donors' samples. Each CDR3 is given with its conserved first and last residue. The order of the fields is J gene, clone size, V gene, D gene, CDR3 DNA, CDR3 protein. D genes are given only for firm matches. Clone size appears in some rows only: once, few, many, or a class for an expanded clone.

TRBJ2-5 | - | TRBV7-7 | - | TGTGCTAGCAGTATCTCAGGGAACCAAGAGACCCAGTACTTC | CASSISGNQETQYF
TRBJ2-1 | few | TRBV3-1 | TRBD2 | TGTGCCAGCAGCCAAGATCTGGCTAGCGGGGGCCGGGATGAGCAGTTCTTC | CASSQDLASGGRDEQFF
TRBJ2-7 | - | TRBV29-1 | TRBD2 | TGCAGCGTTTTAGCGGGAGGCCTTGCCTACGAGCAGTACTTC | CSVLAGGLAYEQYF
TRBJ2-7 | many | TRBV10-2 | - | TGCGCCAGCAGTGTTGCAGAACAGAACTCCTACGAGCAGTACTTC | CASSVAEQNSYEQYF
TRBJ2-2 | - | TRBV28 | TRBD2 | TGTGCCAGCACCCTGACTAGCGGGAGCCCCGGGGAGCTGTTTTTT | CASTLTSGSPGELFF
TRBJ2-1 | few | TRBV7-8 | TRBD2 | TGTGCCAGCAGCTTCCTAGCGGGAGGAACCTACAATGAGCAGTTCTTC | CASSFLAGGTYNEQFF
TRBJ2-1 | - | TRBV4-1 | TRBD2 | TGCGCCAGCAGCCACGGACCTGGACTAGCGGGAAACAATGAGCAGTTCTTC | CASSHGPGLAGNNEQFF
TRBJ2-5 | - | TRBV29-1 | - | TGCAGCGTCGGACCGACCCAAGAGACCCAGTACTTC | CSVGPTQETQYF
TRBJ2-1 | - | TRBV5-4 | TRBD2 | TGTGCCAGCAGCTCTGAGCCGACTAGCTCCTCCTACAATGAGCAGTTCTTC | CASSSEPTSSSYNEQFF
TRBJ1-3 | - | TRBV29-1 | TRBD1 | TGCAGCGTTGAGCACAGGGGCACGTCTGGAAACACCATATATTTT | CSVEHRGTSGNTIYF
TRBJ2-3 | - | TRBV5-1 | - | TGCGCCAGCAGCCCACATGGGGATACGCAGTATTTT | CASSPHGDTQYF
TRBJ2-1 | many | TRBV15 | - | TGTGCCACCAGCAGAGCCCAGAATGAGCAGTTCTTC | CATSRAQNEQFF
TRBJ1-1 | - | TRBV6-1 | - | TGTGCCAGCAGCGTAAAGACAGGCATGAACACTGAAGCTTTCTTT | CASSVKTGMNTEAFF
TRBJ2-3 | - | TRBV29-1 | - | TGCAGCGCGAGCCAGGGCGGCACAGATACGCAGTATTTT | CSASQGGTDTQYF
TRBJ1-2 | - | TRBV2 | - | TGTGCCAGCAGTGACGACACTTTACTTGGCTACACCTTC | CASSDDTLLGYTF
TRBJ2-2 | few | TRBV6-5 | - | TGTGCCAGCAGCCGCGGGATTCCGAACACCGGGGAGCTGTTTTTT | CASSRGIPNTGELFF
TRBJ2-2 | many | TRBV5-6 | TRBD1 | TGTGCCAGCAGCCCAGGGGGCTTCAACACCGGGGAGCTGTTTTTT | CASSPGGFNTGELFF
TRBJ1-6 | many | TRBV20-1 | - | TGCAGTGCTAGAGGCACCGTTTCTTATAATTCACCCCTCCACTTT | CSARGTVSYNSPLHF
TRBJ2-1 | few | TRBV3-1 | - | TGTGCCAGCAGCCAAGAGTGGAGGGAGCAGTTCTTC | CASSQEWREQFF
TRBJ1-1 | - | TRBV29-1 | - | TGCAGCGTTGGGATCCAGGGTGAAGCTTTCTTT | CSVGIQGEAFF
TRBJ1-3 | many | TRBV7-6 | TRBD1 | TGTGCCAGCAGCCCGTCCCACAGGGGGCGCGGAAACACCATATATTTT | CASSPSHRGRGNTIYF
TRBJ1-1 | - | TRBV20-1 | - | TGCAGTGCTTCGCGGATCGACACTGAAGCTTTCTTT | CSASRIDTEAFF
TRBJ1-4 | few | TRBV6-1 | - | TGTGCCAGCAGTGAACCGAGGGGGTACGAAAAACTGTTTTTT | CASSEPRGYEKLFF
TRBJ2-7 | - | TRBV7-7 | TRBD2 | TGTGCTAGCAGCTTAGTGGGGTTTGGCGGGAGTGTGTCCGAGCAGTACTTC | CASSLVGFGGSVSEQYF
TRBJ2-5 | - | TRBV2 | - | TGTGCCAGCATAGGTGCCGTAGAGACCCAGTACTTC | CASIGAVETQYF
TRBJ1-1 | few | TRBV5-5 | - | TGTGCCAGCAGCAACCTTCAGGGAAACATGAACACTGAAGCTTTCTTT | CASSNLQGNMNTEAFF
TRBJ2-1 | - | TRBV29-1 | TRBD1 | TGCAGCGGAGGACAGGGGGTTGGTGAGCAGTTCTTC | CSGGQGVGEQFF
TRBJ1-2 | many | TRBV3-1 | TRBD1 | TGTGCCAGCAGCCAAGGGACAGGGGGCGCCTATGGCTACACCTTC | CASSQGTGGAYGYTF
TRBJ2-3 | - | TRBV7-9 | - | TGTGCCAGCAGCTTCACCCGGGGGCGTTCAGATACGCAGTATTTT | CASSFTRGRSDTQYF
TRBJ2-1 | - | TRBV12-3/TRBV12-4 | TRBD2 | TGTGCCAGCAGTCCCCGACTAGCGCGGTACAATGAGCAGTTCTTC | CASSPRLARYNEQFF
TRBJ2-3 | many | TRBV5-1 | TRBD2 | TGCGCCAGCAGCAGCACGGGACTAGTCGGAACAGATACGCAGTATTTT | CASSSTGLVGTDTQYF